A single sample gave rise to the 12 T cell receptor beta chains below, sequenced in a study of early T cells in non-severe SARS-CoV-2 infection. Each CDR3 protein is one row after TCRdb ran MiXCR on the 5' RACE reads. There are about 90,000 distinct CDR3 sequences in the sample; approximately 15% occur only once, and about 7.5% lies in the top ten. Sequencing used whole blood. Receptor source: an adult who was a healthcare worker with PCR-confirmed SARS-CoV-2 infection or an uninfected control (not recorded which).

This clonotype was found many times. The chain uses TRBV6-5 and TRBJ2-2; D is undetermined. This CDR3 has 15 amino acids. The V and J ends lost 3 bases and 0 bases respectively, with 8 bases between them. The V gene's germline CDR1 is MNHEY and CDR2 SVGAGI. CDR3 loop: CASSYSVANTGELFF. CDR3 nucleotides: TGTGCCAGCAGTTATTCGGTTGCGAACACCGGGGAGCTGTTTTTT.

By share, this clonotype ranks as medium-sized. The gene calls are TRBV20-1 and TRBJ2-7; TRBD1 agrees at 8 bases. Looked up from germline, CDR1 is DFQATT and CDR2 is SNEGSKA (reference sequence). With 6 bases clipped from V and 6 bases from J, the junction kept 13 bases outside the gene matches. The CDR3 has 14 amino acids. The CDR3 DNA reads TGCAGTGCCCAACGGGGGCAGGGGGCAAGCGAGCAGTACTTC. This codes for CSAQRGQGASEQYF.

This clonotype has more than one count but fewer than ten. The CDR3 here is CASSFERRGDGYTF. The CDR3 DNA reads TGTGCCAGCAGTTTCGAGCGCAGGGGGGACGGCTACACCTTC. J is TRBJ1-2 and V is TRBV12-3 or TRBV12-4; TRBD1 matches at 7 bases. This CDR3 has 14 amino acids. J gave up 8 bases and V 3 bases, and 9 bases lay outside the gene matches.

The chain recombines TRBV15 with TRBJ2-1; TRBD2 is a possible D gene (6 bases). The germline gives CDR1 LNHNV, CDR2 YYDKDF (reference sequence). The germline V and J ends were trimmed by 3 bases and 8 bases, with 17 bases remaining between them. CDR3 length equals 15 residues. The CDR3 nucleotides are TGTGCCACCAGCAGGACTTATGGAGGGAGCGATGAGCAGTTCTTC. This codes for CATSRTYGGSDEQFF.

The V call is TRBV7-9, the J call TRBJ1-4; D unresolved. Trimming removed 4 bases at V and 0 bases at J, with 9 bases between. The CDR3 covers 15 residues. CDR1 and CDR2 (germline): SEHNR, FQNEAQ (reference sequence). CDR3 DNA: TGTGCCAGCAGCTCCTCAGGAGCAACTAATGAAAAACTGTTTTTT. The encoded protein is CASSSSGATNEKLFF.

This clonotype was detected only a few times. The CDR3 coding sequence is TGTGCCAGCAGTCCACCCGGGACAGGGGGCTTGTCGCCCCAGCATTTT. Its protein product is CASSPPGTGGLSPQHF. V gene TRBV2 combines with J gene TRBJ1-5; 12 positions agree with TRBD1. Germline CDR1 is SNHLY and CDR2 is FYNNEI. The CDR3 length is 16 residues. Losses at the gene ends were 5 bases for V and 9 bases for J; bases not matched to a gene: 11.

The chain employs TRBV3-1 and TRBJ2-1; 8 bases align to TRBD2. Germline CDR1 and CDR2: LGHDT and YNNKEL (reference sequence). J was trimmed by 8 bases and V by 4 bases; bases with no gene match: 7. The CDR3 runs to 14 residues. The CDR3 sequence is CASSLQAGGDEQFF. The CDR3 DNA reads as TGTGCCAGCAGCCTCCAGGCGGGAGGAGATGAGCAGTTCTTC.

This clonotype turned up a few times. V gene TRBV7-9 combines with J gene TRBJ2-1; D remains unclear. The CDR3 totals 18 residues. V was pared by 0 bases and J by 2 bases, with 17 bases between. Germline values: CDR1 SEHNR, CDR2 FQNEAQ (reference sequence). CDR3 nucleotides: TGTGCCAGCAGCTTAGCCCTCACAGCGTCCCCAACCTACAATGAGCAGTTCTTC. Amino acids: CASSLALTASPTYNEQFF.

J is TRBJ1-1 and V is TRBV30; tentatively, D is TRBD1 (6 bases). Trimming removed 3 bases from V and 5 bases from J, with 19 bases in between. Germline V gene lookup returns CDR1 GTSNPN and CDR2 SVGIG (reference sequence). CDR3 length: 15 residues. The DNA for the CDR3 is TGTGCCTGGAGGCCAATGGGGGGGCAGAGGACTGAAGCTTTCTTT. Translation gives CAWRPMGGQRTEAFF. The whole variable domain, remainder taken from reference TRBV30 and TRBJ1-1, is SQTIHQWPATLVQPVGSPLSLECTVEGTSNPNLYWYRQAAGRGLQLLFYSVGIGQISSEVPQNLSASRPQDRQFILSSKKLLLSDSGFYLCAWRPMGGQRTEAFFGQGTRLTVV.

V usage is TRBV7-6 and J usage is TRBJ2-7, with D possibly called TRBD1 or TRBD2 (5 bases each). The length of the CDR3 is 16 residues. With 4 bases removed from V and 2 bases from J, the gap between germline ends came to 18 bases. Germline loops: CDR1 SGHVS, CDR2 FNYEAQ. The CDR3 region has the DNA TGTGCCAGCAGCTACGTTGGGGGAATGGTCCCCTACGAGCAGTACTTC. The encoded protein is CASSYVGGMVPYEQYF. Full variable domain (rest looked up from reference TRBV7-6 and TRBJ2-7): GAGVSQSPRYKVTKRGQDVALRCDPISGHVSLYWYRQALGQGPEFLTYFNYEAQQDKSGLPNDRFSAERPEGSISTLTIQRTEQRDSAMYRCASSYVGGMVPYEQYFGPGTRLTVT.

This clonotype has more than one count but fewer than ten. The V call is TRBV5-4, the J call TRBJ2-3; 11 nucleotides agree with TRBD2. Germline V gene lookup returns CDR1 SGHNT and CDR2 YYREEE (reference sequence). The CDR3 has 15 amino acids. Trimming took 5 bases from V and 4 from J; bases not matched to a gene: 6. CDR3 sequence (DNA): TGTGCCAGCAGTAGCGGGAGGGCCTTGGCAGATACGCAGTATTTT. Protein product: CASSSGRALADTQYF.

This clonotype occurred many times. The genes are TRBV11-2 and TRBJ2-1; TRBD2 matches at 11 bases. The CDR3 runs to 17 residues. J was trimmed by 1 base and V by 5 bases; bases with no gene match: 7. Germline V CDR1 and CDR2: SGHAT, FQNNGV. The CDR3 protein is CASSHPGTSGSYNEQFF. In DNA form, the CDR3 reads TGTGCCAGCAGCCATCCGGGGACTAGCGGTTCCTACAATGAGCAGTTCTTC.